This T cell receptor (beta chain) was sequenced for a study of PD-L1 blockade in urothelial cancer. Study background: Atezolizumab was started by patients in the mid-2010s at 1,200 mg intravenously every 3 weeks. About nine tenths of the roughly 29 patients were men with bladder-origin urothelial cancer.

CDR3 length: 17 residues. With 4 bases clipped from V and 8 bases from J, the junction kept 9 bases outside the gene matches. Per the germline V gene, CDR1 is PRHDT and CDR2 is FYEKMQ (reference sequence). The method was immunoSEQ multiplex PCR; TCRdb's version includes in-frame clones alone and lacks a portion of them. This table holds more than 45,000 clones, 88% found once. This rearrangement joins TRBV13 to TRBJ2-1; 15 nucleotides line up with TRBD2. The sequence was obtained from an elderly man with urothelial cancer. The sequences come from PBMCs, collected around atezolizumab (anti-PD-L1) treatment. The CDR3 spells CASSSRTSGRGMDEQFF. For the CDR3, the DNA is TGTGCCAGCAGCTCCCGGACTAGCGGGAGGGGCATGGATGAGCAGTTCTTC.